This T cell receptor (beta chain) was identified in a study of spatial heterogeneity in lung cancer. Study at large: Alpha-chain detections were consistently fewer than beta-chain detections among the sequences. The study observed each unique TCR and UMI combination more than ten times on average in raw reads. Study observations and caveats: Ubiquitous expanded tumor TCRs surfaced in blood more at resection than they did at follow-up.

This clonotype was seen at least ten times. Its cognate antigen is unknown. Via MiXCR, TCRdb re-called the 5' RACE reads, giving one row per CDR3 protein. Of 20,000 to 30,000 distinct CDR3 sequences listed, less than 5.5% were seen once; the top ten hold about 5%. The ends were cut back, 4 bases at V and 5 bases at J, with 17 bases in the middle. The CDR3 has 15 amino acids. This sample's time point: sample taken at primary tumor resection. The authors sequenced whole RNA from tumor, nontumor lung or frozen PBMC without sorting. The donors were 72 patients with non-small cell lung cancer that was early-stage and untreated.

The receptor was isolated from a male donor with early-stage non-small cell lung cancer. The sample was PBMCs, taken at surgery. The J gene is TRBJ2-5, the V gene TRBV12-3 or TRBV12-4; D is uncertain. This CDR3 reads CASSYERRELETQYF. The CDR3 DNA is TGTGCCAGCAGTTACGAACGTCGAGAACTTGAGACCCAGTACTTC.